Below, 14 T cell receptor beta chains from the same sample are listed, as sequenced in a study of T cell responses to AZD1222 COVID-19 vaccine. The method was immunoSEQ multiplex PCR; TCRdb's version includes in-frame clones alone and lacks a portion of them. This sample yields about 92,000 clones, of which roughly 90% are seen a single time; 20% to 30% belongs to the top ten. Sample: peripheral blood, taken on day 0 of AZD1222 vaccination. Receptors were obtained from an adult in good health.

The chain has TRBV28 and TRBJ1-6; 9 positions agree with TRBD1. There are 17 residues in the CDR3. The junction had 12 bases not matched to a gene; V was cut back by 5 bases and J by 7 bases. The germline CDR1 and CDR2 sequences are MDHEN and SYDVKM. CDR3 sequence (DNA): TGTGCCAGCAGTGGGTCCGGGTGGGGACAGGGAAATTCACCCCTCCACTTT. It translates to CASSGSGWGQGNSPLHF.

CDR3 loop: CASSFSLDGFGALGSETQYF. Here the CDR3 DNA reads TGTGCCAGCAGCTTTTCCCTCGATGGCTTTGGGGCGTTGGGATCTGAGACCCAGTACTTC. The V and J genes are TRBV6-2 or TRBV6-3 and TRBJ2-5, with D tentatively TRBD1 (5 bases). The ends were cut back, 6 bases at V and 5 bases at J, with 34 bases in the middle. The CDR3 sequence is 20 residues long. Germline CDR1 is MNHEY and CDR2 is SVGEGT.

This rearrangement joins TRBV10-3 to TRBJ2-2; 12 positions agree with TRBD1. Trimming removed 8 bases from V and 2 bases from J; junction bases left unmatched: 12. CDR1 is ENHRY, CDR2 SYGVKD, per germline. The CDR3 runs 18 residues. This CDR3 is CAIAGTGGAIANTGELFF. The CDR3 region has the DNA TGTGCCATCGCCGGGACAGGGGGCGCGATTGCTAACACCGGGGAGCTGTTTTTT.

The CDR3 DNA reads as TGTGCCAGCAGTTTCTCGACTGGGAGGAATCAGCCCCAGCATTTT. Translating gives CASSFSTGRNQPQHF. The chain combines TRBV28 with TRBJ1-5; D not certain. This CDR3 has 15 residues. V was cut by 3 bases and J by 4 bases, with 13 bases left in between. The germline CDR1 and CDR2 sequences are MDHEN and SYDVKM.

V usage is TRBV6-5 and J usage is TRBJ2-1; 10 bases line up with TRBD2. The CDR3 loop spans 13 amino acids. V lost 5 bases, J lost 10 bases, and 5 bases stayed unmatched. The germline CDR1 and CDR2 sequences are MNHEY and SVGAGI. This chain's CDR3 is CASSTILAGEQFF. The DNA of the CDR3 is TGTGCCAGCAGTACCATACTAGCGGGAGAGCAGTTCTTC.

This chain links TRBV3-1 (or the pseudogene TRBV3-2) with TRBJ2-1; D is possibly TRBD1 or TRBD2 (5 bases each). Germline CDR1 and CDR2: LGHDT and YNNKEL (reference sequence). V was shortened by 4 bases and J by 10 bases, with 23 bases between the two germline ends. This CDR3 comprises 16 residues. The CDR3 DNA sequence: TGTGCCAGCAGCCCGTTGATAGGACTGGGGGAAGGGGAGCAGTTCTTC. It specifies CASSPLIGLGEGEQFF.

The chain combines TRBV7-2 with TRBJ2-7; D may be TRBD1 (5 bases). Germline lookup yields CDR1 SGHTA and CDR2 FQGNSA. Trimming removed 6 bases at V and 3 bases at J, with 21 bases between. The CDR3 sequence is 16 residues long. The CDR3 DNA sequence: TGTGCCAGCAGTACTTATCGACAGCCAAACTTCTACGAGCAGTACTTC. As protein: CASSTYRQPNFYEQYF.

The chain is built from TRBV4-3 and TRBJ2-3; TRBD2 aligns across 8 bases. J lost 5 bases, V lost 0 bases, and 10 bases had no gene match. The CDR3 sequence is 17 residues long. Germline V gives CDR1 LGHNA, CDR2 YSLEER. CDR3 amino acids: CASSQDRASGFGDTQYF. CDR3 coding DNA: TGCGCCAGCAGCCAAGATAGGGCTAGCGGGTTCGGAGATACGCAGTATTTT.

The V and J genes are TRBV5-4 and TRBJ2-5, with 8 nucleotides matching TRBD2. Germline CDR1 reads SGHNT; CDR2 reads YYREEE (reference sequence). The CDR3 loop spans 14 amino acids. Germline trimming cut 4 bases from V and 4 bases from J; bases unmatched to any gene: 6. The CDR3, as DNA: TGTGCCAGCAGCCGAACGGGGGGGTCAGAGACCCAGTACTTC. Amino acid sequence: CASSRTGGSETQYF.

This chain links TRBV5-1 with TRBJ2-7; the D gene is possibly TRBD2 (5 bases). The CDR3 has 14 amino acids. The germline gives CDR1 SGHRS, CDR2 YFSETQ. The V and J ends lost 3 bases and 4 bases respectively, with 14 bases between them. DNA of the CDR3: TGCGCCAGCAGCTCTAGCAGGCGCTGGTACGAGCAGTACTTC. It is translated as CASSSSRRWYEQYF.

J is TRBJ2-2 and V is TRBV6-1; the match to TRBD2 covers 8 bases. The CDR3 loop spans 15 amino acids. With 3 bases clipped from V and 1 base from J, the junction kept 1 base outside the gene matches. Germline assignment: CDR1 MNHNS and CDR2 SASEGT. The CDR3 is CASSELAGNTGELFF. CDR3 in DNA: TGTGCCAGCAGTGAGCTAGCGGGGAACACCGGGGAGCTGTTTTTT.

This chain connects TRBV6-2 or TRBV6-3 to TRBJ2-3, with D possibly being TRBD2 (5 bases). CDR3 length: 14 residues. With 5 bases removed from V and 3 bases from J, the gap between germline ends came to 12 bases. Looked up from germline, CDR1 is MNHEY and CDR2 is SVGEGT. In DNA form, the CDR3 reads TGTGCCAGCAGTAAGACCCTAGCTACAGATACGCAGTATTTT. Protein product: CASSKTLATDTQYF.

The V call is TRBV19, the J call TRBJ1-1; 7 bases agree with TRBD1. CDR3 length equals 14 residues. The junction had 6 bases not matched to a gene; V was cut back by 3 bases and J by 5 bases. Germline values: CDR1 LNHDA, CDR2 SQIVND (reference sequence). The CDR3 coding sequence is TGTGCCAGTAGTATCAGCAGGGGGAGAACTGAAGCTTTCTTT. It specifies CASSISRGRTEAFF.

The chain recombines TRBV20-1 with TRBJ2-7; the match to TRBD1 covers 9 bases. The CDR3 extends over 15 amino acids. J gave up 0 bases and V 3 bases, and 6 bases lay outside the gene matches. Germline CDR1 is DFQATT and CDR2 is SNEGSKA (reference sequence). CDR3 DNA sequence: TGCAGTGCTAGTCGGACAGGGGACCTCTCCTACGAGCAGTACTTC. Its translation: CSASRTGDLSYEQYF.